This T cell receptor (beta chain) was observed in a study of T cell responses to AZD1222 COVID-19 vaccine. Sequenced by immunoSEQ multiplex PCR; TCRdb stores in-frame clones only, minus some. The table includes about 120,000 clones, under 95% detected once. Deletions cut 7 bases from V and 6 bases from J, with 13 bases between. The CDR3 runs 13 residues. CDR1 is SGHTA and CDR2 is FQGNSA in the germline V gene. The receptor was isolated from an adult who received the AZD1222 COVID-19 vaccine. Here the sequenced sample was peripheral blood, taken 28 days after the second AZD1222 dose. This chain joins TRBV7-2 and TRBJ2-1, with D hard to call. CDR3 sequence (DNA): TGTGCCAGCAACAACTATTCTACCAATGAGCAGTTCTTC. It yields the protein CASNNYSTNEQFF.